The present T cell receptor beta chain was sequenced within a study of blood T cell repertoires in COVID-19. In the study overall: COVID-19 samples, acute and convalescent, were from the United States, Italy and Spain. Sources were T cells, B-cell-depleted T cells, or PBMCs; the material itself was cDNA or gDNA.

The protocol was immunoSEQ multiplex PCR, while the TCRdb copy is restricted to in-frame clones and leaves out a portion. This table holds 60,000 to 85,000 clones, 75% to 90% found once. The CDR3 contains 15 residues. Germline assignment: CDR1 SNHLY and CDR2 FYNNEI. V was trimmed by 3 bases and J by 1 base, leaving 12 bases between them. The chain joins TRBV2 to TRBJ1-1; D perhaps matches TRBD1 (5 bases). This sequence originates from a human donor in a cohort sampled during active COVID-19. Specimen: peripheral blood. Written as DNA, the CDR3 is TGTGCCAGCAGTGAGGGGGAGGAGGGGAACACTGAAGCTTTCTTT. Amino acids: CASSEGEEGNTEAFF.